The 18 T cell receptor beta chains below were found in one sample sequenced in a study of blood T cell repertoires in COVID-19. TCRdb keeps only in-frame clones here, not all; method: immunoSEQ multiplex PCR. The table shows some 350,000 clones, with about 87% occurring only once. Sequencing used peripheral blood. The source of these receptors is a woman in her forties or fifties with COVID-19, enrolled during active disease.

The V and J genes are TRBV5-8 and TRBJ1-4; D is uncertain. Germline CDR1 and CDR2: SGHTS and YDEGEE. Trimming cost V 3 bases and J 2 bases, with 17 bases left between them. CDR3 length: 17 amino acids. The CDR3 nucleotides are TGTGCCAGCAGCTCACCTTACATTCTCGGGACTAATGAAAAACTGTTTTTT. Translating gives CASSSPYILGTNEKLFF.

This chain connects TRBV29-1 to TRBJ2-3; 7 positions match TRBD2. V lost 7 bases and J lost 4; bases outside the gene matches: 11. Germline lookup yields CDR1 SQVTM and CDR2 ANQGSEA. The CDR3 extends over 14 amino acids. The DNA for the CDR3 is TGCAGCGGGGAGGGGACCAAGCCCCCAGATACGCAGTATTTT. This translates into CSGEGTKPPDTQYF.

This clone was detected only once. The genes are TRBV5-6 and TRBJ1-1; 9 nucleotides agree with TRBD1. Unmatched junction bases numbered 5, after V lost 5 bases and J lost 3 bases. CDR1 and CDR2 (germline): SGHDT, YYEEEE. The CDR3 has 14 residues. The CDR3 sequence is CASSLDRGDTEAFF. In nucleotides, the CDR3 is TGTGCCAGCAGTCTGGACAGGGGTGACACTGAAGCTTTCTTT.

The CDR3 DNA reads as TGTGCCAGCAGTTACCGGGACTCTGGAAACACCATATATTTT. It specifies CASSYRDSGNTIYF. The chain carries TRBV6-5 and TRBJ1-3; unclear D gene. Germline CDR1 MNHEY, CDR2 SVGAGI. This CDR3 is built from 14 residues. Between the trimmed V and J ends, which lost 2 bases and 0 bases, there was a span of 5 bases.

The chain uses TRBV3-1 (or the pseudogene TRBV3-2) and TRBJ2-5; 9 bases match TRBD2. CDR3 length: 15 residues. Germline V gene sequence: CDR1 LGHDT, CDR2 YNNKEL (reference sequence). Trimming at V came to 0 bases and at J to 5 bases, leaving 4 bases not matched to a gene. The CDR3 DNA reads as TGTGCCAGCAGCCAAGAAACTAGCGGGCGTGAGACCCAGTACTTC. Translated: CASSQETSGRETQYF.

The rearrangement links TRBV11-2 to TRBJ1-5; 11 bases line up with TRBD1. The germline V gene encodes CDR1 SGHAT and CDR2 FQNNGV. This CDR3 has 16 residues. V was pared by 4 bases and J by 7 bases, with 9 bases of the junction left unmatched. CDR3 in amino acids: CASSSRPGQGGQPQHF. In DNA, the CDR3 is TGTGCCAGCAGCTCGAGACCGGGACAGGGGGGGCAGCCCCAGCATTTT. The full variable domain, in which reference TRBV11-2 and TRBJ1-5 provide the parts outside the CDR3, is EAGVAQSPRYKIIEKRQSVAFWCNPISGHATLYWYQQILGQGPKLLIQFQNNGVVDDSQLPKDRFSAERLKGVDSTLKIQPAKLEDSAVYLCASSSRPGQGGQPQHFGDGTRLSIL.

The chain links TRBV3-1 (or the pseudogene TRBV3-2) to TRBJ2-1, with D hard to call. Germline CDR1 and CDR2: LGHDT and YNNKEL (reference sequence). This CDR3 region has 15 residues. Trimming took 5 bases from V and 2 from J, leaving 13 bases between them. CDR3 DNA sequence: TGTGCCAGCAGCTTCTCAGCTAGTGCCTACAATGAGCAGTTCTTC. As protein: CASSFSASAYNEQFF.

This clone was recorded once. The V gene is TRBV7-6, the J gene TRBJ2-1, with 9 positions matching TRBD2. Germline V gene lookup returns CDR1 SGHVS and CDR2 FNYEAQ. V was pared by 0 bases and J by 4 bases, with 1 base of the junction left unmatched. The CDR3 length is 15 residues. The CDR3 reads CASSLASGGYNEQFF. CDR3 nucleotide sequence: TGTGCCAGCAGCTTAGCTAGCGGGGGATACAATGAGCAGTTCTTC.

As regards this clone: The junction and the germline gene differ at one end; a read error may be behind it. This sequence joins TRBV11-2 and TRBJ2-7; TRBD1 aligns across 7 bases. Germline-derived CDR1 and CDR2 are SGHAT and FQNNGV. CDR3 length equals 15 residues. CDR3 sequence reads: CASSVEQGFTYEQYF. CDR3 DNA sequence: TGTGCCAGCAGCGTAGAACAGGGGTTTACCTACGAGCAGTACTTC.

CDR3 region: CASSVMSGNSSYEQYF. CDR3 DNA sequence: TGTGCCAGCAGCGTAATGAGCGGGAATAGCTCCTACGAGCAGTACTTC. V gene TRBV7-9 combines with J gene TRBJ2-7, with 7 positions matching TRBD2. CDR1 is SEHNR, CDR2 FQNEAQ, per germline (reference sequence). This CDR3 has 16 residues. The J segment lost 0 bases and the V segment lost 5 bases, leaving 10 bases of the junction unmatched.

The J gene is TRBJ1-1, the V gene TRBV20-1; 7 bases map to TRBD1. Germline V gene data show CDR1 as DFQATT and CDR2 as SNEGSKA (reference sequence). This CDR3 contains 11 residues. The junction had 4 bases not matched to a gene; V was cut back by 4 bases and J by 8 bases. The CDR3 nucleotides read TGCAGTGCTATTGGGACAGAGGAAGCTTTCTTT. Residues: CSAIGTEEAFF.

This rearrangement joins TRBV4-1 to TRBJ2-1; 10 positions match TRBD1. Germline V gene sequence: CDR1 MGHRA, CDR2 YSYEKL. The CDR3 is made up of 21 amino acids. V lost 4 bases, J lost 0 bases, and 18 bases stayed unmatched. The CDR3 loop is CASSLLPLGQGPLSSYNEQFF. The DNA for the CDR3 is TGCGCCAGCAGCCTCCTCCCTCTGGGACAGGGGCCTCTAAGCTCCTACAATGAGCAGTTCTTC.

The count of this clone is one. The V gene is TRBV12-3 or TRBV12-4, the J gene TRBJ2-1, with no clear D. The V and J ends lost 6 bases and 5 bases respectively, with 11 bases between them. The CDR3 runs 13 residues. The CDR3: CASSSTRNNEQFF. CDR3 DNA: TGTGCCAGCAGCTCAACGAGAAACAATGAGCAGTTCTTC.

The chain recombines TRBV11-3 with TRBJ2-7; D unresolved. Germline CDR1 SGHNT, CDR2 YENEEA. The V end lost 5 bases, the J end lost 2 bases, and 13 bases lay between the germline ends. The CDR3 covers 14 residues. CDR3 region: CASSPARSTYEQYF. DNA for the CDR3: TGTGCCAGCAGCCCCGCCCGGTCTACCTACGAGCAGTACTTC.

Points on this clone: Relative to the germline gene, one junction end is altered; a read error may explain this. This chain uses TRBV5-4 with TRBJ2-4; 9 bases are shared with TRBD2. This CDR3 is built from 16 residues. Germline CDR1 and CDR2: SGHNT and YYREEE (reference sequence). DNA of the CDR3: TGTGCCAGCAGCCGCGCGGTAGCGGGAGCCCAAAACATTCAGTACTTC. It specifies CASSRAVAGAQNIQYF.

CDR3 nucleotides: TGTGCCAGTAGTATAGTCGGGGGGGAGCTGTTTTTT. As protein: CASSIVGGELFF. This sequence joins TRBV19 and TRBJ2-2, with unresolved D. The CDR3 length is 12 residues. V was cut by 1 base and J by 8 bases, with 5 bases left in between. CDR1 is LNHDA, CDR2 SQIVND, per germline (reference sequence).

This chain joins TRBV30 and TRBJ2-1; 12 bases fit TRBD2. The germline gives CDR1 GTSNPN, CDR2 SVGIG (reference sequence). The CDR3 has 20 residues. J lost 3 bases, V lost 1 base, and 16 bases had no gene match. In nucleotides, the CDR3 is TGTGCCTGGAGTGGAGATCAAGGACTAGCGGGAACCACTATCTACAATGAGCAGTTCTTC. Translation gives CAWSGDQGLAGTTIYNEQFF.

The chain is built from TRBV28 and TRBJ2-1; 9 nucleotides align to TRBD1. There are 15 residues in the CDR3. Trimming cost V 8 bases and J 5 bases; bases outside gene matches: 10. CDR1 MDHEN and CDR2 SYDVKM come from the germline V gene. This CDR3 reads CASGLPGQGHNEQFF. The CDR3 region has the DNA TGTGCCAGCGGACTCCCGGGACAGGGCCACAATGAGCAGTTCTTC.